These T cell receptor beta chains were read from a single sample in a study of cytomegalovirus exposure and HLA in healthy donors. The assay was immunoSEQ multiplex PCR, and TCRdb's table has in-frame clones only and misses some. The data show approximately 100,000 clones, 64% seen once. The sequenced sample consisted of PBMCs. The receptors here all came from a man in his 60s in good health and CMV-seronegative. Each CDR3 is given with its conserved first and last residue. D genes are given only for firm matches. A clone size is listed for some rows: how often the clone was seen (once, few, many), or a class if it is expanded.

clone_size	v_call	j_call	d_call	cdr3_nt	cdr3_aa
few	TRBV29-1	TRBJ2-3	.	TGCAGCGGCGACTACCTCGGCGAGGATACGCAGTATTTT	CSGDYLGEDTQYF
.	TRBV27	TRBJ2-3	.	TGTGCCAGCAGTTTAGCTATTTCCAGGGTCACAGATACGCAGTATTTT	CASSLAISRVTDTQYF
.	TRBV6-5	TRBJ1-2	.	TGTGCCAGCAGGCCACAGGGATCCTATGGCTACACCTTC	CASRPQGSYGYTF
.	TRBV5-4	TRBJ2-1	.	TGTGCCAGCAGCTTGGATCTCGGGGAAAATGAGCAGTTCTTC	CASSLDLGENEQFF
.	TRBV2	TRBJ2-1	.	TGTGCCAGCAGTGAACGCAGACCTAGCTACAATGAGCAGTTCTTC	CASSERRPSYNEQFF
.	TRBV7-9	TRBJ2-7	.	TGTGCCAGCAGCCGGACAGACTCCCCCTACGAGCAGTACTTC	CASSRTDSPYEQYF
.	TRBV5-4	TRBJ2-3	TRBD1	TGTGCCAGCTCTGCGGGGACAGGGGCCAGGACTAGCCTCTATACGCAGTATTTT	CASSAGTGARTSLYTQYF
.	TRBV27	TRBJ2-5	.	TGTGCCACCTCTAAGGAGGGGTCAGAGACCCAGTACTTC	CATSKEGSETQYF
.	TRBV5-1	TRBJ2-5	TRBD1	TGCGCCAGCAGCTTCGGACAGGGGGCCGGGGCCCAGTACTTC	CASSFGQGAGAQYF
.	TRBV13	TRBJ1-1	.	TGTGCCAGCAGCTTAGAGCCGATGAACACTGAAGCTTTCTTT	CASSLEPMNTEAFF
few	TRBV29-1	TRBJ2-7	.	TGCAGCGTTTCCGGGACTTTCCCCGACGAGCAGTACTTC	CSVSGTFPDEQYF
.	TRBV29-1	TRBJ2-1	.	TGCAGCGTTAAACCGGATCCTCCCGGGAATGAGCAGTTCTTC	CSVKPDPPGNEQFF
.	TRBV7-3	TRBJ1-2	TRBD1	TGTGCCAGCAGCTTCGGACAGGACTATGGCTACACCTTC	CASSFGQDYGYTF
.	TRBV6-1	TRBJ1-5	TRBD1	TGTGCCAGCAGTGCCGTGACAGGGGGCCAACAGCCCCAGCATTTT	CASSAVTGGQQPQHF
.	TRBV5-1	TRBJ2-3	.	TGCGCCAGCAGTGTCCCCCGGGGGACAGATACGCAGTATTTT	CASSVPRGTDTQYF
.	TRBV10-1	TRBJ2-1	.	TGCGCCAGCAGTGAAACCGGGAGTGAGTACAATGAGCAGTTCTTC	CASSETGSEYNEQFF
.	TRBV2	TRBJ1-3	.	TGTGCCAGCAGTACCGGGGGGAGAAGAGGAAACACCATATATTTT	CASSTGGRRGNTIYF
.	TRBV7-7	TRBJ2-1	TRBD2	TGTGCCAGCAGCCTGACTAGCGAAGGAGATGAGCAGTTCTTC	CASSLTSEGDEQFF
.	TRBV5-1	TRBJ2-5	.	TGCGCCAGCAGCGTTCCGGGACTGCAAGAGACCCAGTACTTC	CASSVPGLQETQYF
.	TRBV5-1	TRBJ2-2	TRBD1	TGCGCCAGCAGCACCGGGACAGTAGGGGCCGGGGAGCTGTTTTTT	CASSTGTVGAGELFF
.	TRBV7-8	TRBJ2-1	.	TGTGCCAGCAGCTCGTCAGGCGTTGAGCAGTTCTTC	CASSSSGVEQFF
.	TRBV19	TRBJ2-5	.	TGTGCCAGTAGTACAGGCGAGACCCAGTACTTC	CASSTGETQYF
.	TRBV28	TRBJ1-2	.	TGTGCCAGCAGTTTCGGCACAGGGATTCTGAGTGACTATGGCTACACCTTC	CASSFGTGILSDYGYTF
.	TRBV25-1	TRBJ2-1	TRBD2	TGTGCCAGCAGTGAAAAACTAGCGGGGGGGGTTTACAATGAGCAGTTCTTC	CASSEKLAGGVYNEQFF